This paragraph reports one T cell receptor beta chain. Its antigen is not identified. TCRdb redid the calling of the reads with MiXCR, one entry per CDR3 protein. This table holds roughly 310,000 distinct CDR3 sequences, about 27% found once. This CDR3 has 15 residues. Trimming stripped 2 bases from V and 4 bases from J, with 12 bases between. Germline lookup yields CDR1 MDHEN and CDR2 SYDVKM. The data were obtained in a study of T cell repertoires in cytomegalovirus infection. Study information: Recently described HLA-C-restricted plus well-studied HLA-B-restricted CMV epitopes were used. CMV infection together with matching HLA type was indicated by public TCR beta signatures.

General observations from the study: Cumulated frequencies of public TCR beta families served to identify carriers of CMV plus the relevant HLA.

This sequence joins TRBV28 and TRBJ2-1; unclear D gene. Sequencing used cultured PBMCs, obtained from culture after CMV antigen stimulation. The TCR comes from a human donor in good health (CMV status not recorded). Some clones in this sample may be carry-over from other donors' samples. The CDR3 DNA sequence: TGTGCCAGCAGTTTAACTTCGGAGAATTACAATGAGCAGTTCTTC. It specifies CASSLTSENYNEQFF. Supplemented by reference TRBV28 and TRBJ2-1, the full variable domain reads DVKVTQSSRYLVKRTGEKVFLECVQDMDHENMFWYRQDPGLGLRLIYFSYDVKMKEKGDIPEGYSVSREKKERFSLILESASTNQTSMYLCASSLTSENYNEQFFGPGTRLTVL.